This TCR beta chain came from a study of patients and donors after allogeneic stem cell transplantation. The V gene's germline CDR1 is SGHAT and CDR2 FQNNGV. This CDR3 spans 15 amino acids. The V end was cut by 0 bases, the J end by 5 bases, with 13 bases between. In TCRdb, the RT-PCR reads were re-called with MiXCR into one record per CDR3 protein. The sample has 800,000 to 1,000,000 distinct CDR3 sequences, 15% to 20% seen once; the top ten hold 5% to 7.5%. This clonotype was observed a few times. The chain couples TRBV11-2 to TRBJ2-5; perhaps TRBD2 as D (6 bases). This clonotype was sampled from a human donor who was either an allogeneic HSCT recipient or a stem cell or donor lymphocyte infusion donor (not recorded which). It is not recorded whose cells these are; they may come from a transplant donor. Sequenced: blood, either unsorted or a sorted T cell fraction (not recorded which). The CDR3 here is CASSLDGTPEETQYF. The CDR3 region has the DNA TGTGCCAGCAGCTTAGATGGGACTCCCGAGGAGACCCAGTACTTC.